The 25 T cell receptor beta chains below come from one sample, sequenced in a study of blood T cells in healthy people across ages (dated by TCRdb to the mid-2010s). The method behind the library was 5' RACE. The sequencer listed for this sample is Illumina HiSeq 2500. The second PCR ran for roughly 7 to 12 cycles and used a J-beta primer mix along with a sample-barcoded 5' primer. TCRdb passed the public sequencing reads through fastp at Q25 and MiXCR, retaining productive beta sequences. Identical CDR3 protein sequences are pooled into one entry, listed with their most common genes and DNA. This sample has 600,000 to 850,000 distinct CDR3 sequences in its table, and roughly 45% of those were observed once. More than 20% of the sample goes to the ten largest clones. Material: blood. These TCRs come from a woman aged 55-70 years in good health.

The V gene is TRBV7-2, the J gene TRBJ2-1, with 10 bases identical to TRBD2. This CDR3 contains 15 residues. CDR1 SGHTA and CDR2 FQGNSA come from the germline V gene. The junction had 2 bases not matched to a gene; V was cut back by 3 bases and J by 3 bases. The CDR3 sequence is CASSFSSGSYNEQFF. The CDR3 DNA reads as TGTGCCAGCAGCTTTTCTAGCGGGAGCTACAATGAGCAGTTCTTC.

This clonotype was found a few times. This sequence joins TRBV20-1 and TRBJ2-3; a possible D gene is TRBD2 (7 bases). Germline values: CDR1 DFQATT, CDR2 SNEGSKA (reference sequence). V lost 1 base to trimming and J lost 6 bases, with 17 bases between them. The CDR3 is 15 amino acids. CDR3 nucleotide sequence: TGCAGTGCTAGAGTTTTGGGGGGGGCGTTGGATACGCAGTATTTT. As protein: CSARVLGGALDTQYF.

This clonotype showed up many times. The V and J genes are TRBV27 and TRBJ2-1, with TRBD2 as a possible D gene (6 bases). CDR1 and CDR2 from the germline V gene are MNHEY and SMNVEV (reference sequence). This CDR3 region has 14 residues. V was pared by 3 bases and J by 7 bases, with 13 bases between. CDR3 sequence (DNA): TGTGCCAGCAGTTTGGGGACTGGCAGTAATGAGCAGTTCTTC. It translates to CASSLGTGSNEQFF.

The sample holds a few counts of this clonotype. The chain carries TRBV5-1 and TRBJ1-1, with 8 nucleotides matching TRBD1. Trimming cost V 4 bases and J 10 bases; bases outside gene matches: 6. Per the germline V gene, CDR1 is SGHRS and CDR2 is YFSETQ. The CDR3 loop spans 12 amino acids. DNA of the CDR3: TGCGCCAGCAGCATCGGACAGGGCGCAGCTTTCTTT. It encodes CASSIGQGAAFF.

A few counts support this clonotype. The V call is TRBV30, the J call TRBJ2-3; the match to TRBD1 covers 11 bases. Unmatched junction bases numbered 5, after V lost 2 bases and J lost 7 bases. The germline CDR1 and CDR2 sequences are GTSNPN and SVGIG (reference sequence). This CDR3 comprises 14 residues. This chain's CDR3 is CAWSPGTGGNTQYF. In DNA form, the CDR3 reads TGTGCCTGGAGTCCAGGGACAGGGGGAAATACGCAGTATTTT.

This clonotype was counted between two and nine times. The chain couples TRBV7-9 to TRBJ1-5; D is unclear. Germline CDR1 and CDR2: SEHNR and FQNEAQ (reference sequence). The CDR3 has 12 amino acids. Trimming took off 5 bases at V and 10 bases at J, with 12 bases between the two ends. The CDR3 here is CASSVLAYPQHF. The CDR3 DNA follows: TGTGCCAGCAGCGTGTTAGCTTACCCCCAGCATTTT. Using reference TRBV7-9 and TRBJ1-5 for the parts outside the CDR3, the full variable domain is DTGVSQNPRHKITKRGQNVTFRCDPISEHNRLYWYRQTLGQGPEFLTYFQNEAQLEKSRLLSDRFSAERPKGSFSTLEIQRTEQGDSAMYLCASSVLAYPQHFGDGTRLSIL.

The chain links TRBV6-2 or TRBV6-3 to TRBJ2-1; 14 bases fit TRBD2. V lost 7 bases to trimming and J lost 7 bases; unmatched junction nucleotides: 9. The CDR3 contains 16 residues. Germline-derived CDR1 and CDR2 are MNHEY and SVGEGT. The CDR3 region has the DNA TGTGCCAGCACCCGAGGACTAGCGGGAGGCGAGAATGAGCAGTTCTTC. It codes for CASTRGLAGGENEQFF.

V usage is TRBV28 and J usage is TRBJ1-4; D not certain. Per the germline V gene, CDR1 is MDHEN and CDR2 is SYDVKM. V shed 2 bases and J shed 0 bases, with 13 bases lying between them. The CDR3 has 17 residues. CDR3 DNA sequence: TGTGCCAGCAGTTTACCTCCCGACGGCGCAACTAATGAAAAACTGTTTTTT. This codes for CASSLPPDGATNEKLFF. Drawing the rest from reference TRBV28 and TRBJ1-4, the complete variable domain is DVKVTQSSRYLVKRTGEKVFLECVQDMDHENMFWYRQDPGLGLRLIYFSYDVKMKEKGDIPEGYSVSREKKERFSLILESASTNQTSMYLCASSLPPDGATNEKLFFGSGTQLSVL.

CDR3 sequence: CATSRDSQGLKGYTF. As DNA, the CDR3 is TGTGCCACCAGCAGAGATAGTCAGGGGCTTAAAGGCTACACCTTC. The rearrangement uses TRBV15 and TRBJ1-2; D perhaps matches TRBD1 (6 bases). The CDR3 has 15 amino acids. In germline, CDR1 is LNHNV, CDR2 YYDKDF (reference sequence). V lost 0 bases and J lost 8, with 16 bases in between. Based on the CDR3 plus reference TRBV15 and TRBJ1-2, the full variable domain is DAMVIQNPRYQVTQFGKPVTLSCSQTLNHNVMYWYQQKSSQAPKLLFHYYDKDFNNEADTPDNFQSRRPNTSFCFLDIRSPGLGDTAMYLCATSRDSQGLKGYTFGSGTRLTVV.

The chain employs TRBV14 and TRBJ2-7; D might be TRBD1 (6 bases). The V gene lost 1 base and the J gene lost 3 bases, with 19 bases spanning the gap. CDR3 length equals 17 residues. Germline CDR1 reads SGHDN; CDR2 reads FVKESK. The CDR3 DNA reads TGTGCCAGCAGCCAAGCGCAAACAGGGTCCTTTTACTACGAGCAGTACTTC. Translation gives CASSQAQTGSFYYEQYF.

A few counts support this clonotype. V and J are TRBV10-1 and TRBJ2-7; no clear D. Germline values: CDR1 WNHNN, CDR2 SYGVQD (reference sequence). V lost 3 bases, J lost 6 bases, and 12 bases lay in between. The CDR3 length is 13 residues. The CDR3 DNA is TGCGCCAGCAGTGAAAGGGAAATGAGCGAGCAGTACTTC. It codes for CASSEREMSEQYF.

The J gene is TRBJ2-5, the V gene TRBV3-1; D tentatively fits TRBD1 or TRBD2 (5 bases each). CDR3 length equals 15 residues. Per the germline V gene, CDR1 is LGHDT and CDR2 is YNNKEL (reference sequence). The V and J ends lost 0 bases and 1 base respectively, with 9 bases between them. The CDR3 spells CASSQEGTLQETQYF. The CDR3 nucleotides read TGTGCCAGCAGCCAAGAGGGGACCCTCCAAGAGACCCAGTACTTC.

This chain connects TRBV5-6 to TRBJ1-4; D is ambiguous. CDR1 and CDR2 from the germline V gene are SGHDT and YYEEEE. Trimming took 5 bases from V and 5 from J, leaving 10 bases between them. This CDR3 is 13 amino acids long. CDR3 DNA sequence: TGTGCCAGCAGTTCCGGTTACAATGAAAAACTGTTTTTT. This translates into CASSSGYNEKLFF.

The chain combines TRBV10-3 with TRBJ1-4, with D hard to call. Trimming left V 0 bases short and J 6 bases short, with 11 bases between. The CDR3 is 15 amino acids. Germline CDR1 and CDR2: ENHRY and SYGVKD. The CDR3 DNA is TGTGCCATCAGTGAGTCGGAGCAGAGATATGAAAAACTGTTTTTT. Protein product: CAISESEQRYEKLFF.

The rearrangement uses TRBV20-1 and TRBJ1-5; D unresolved. The CDR3 is made up of 13 amino acids. V lost 6 bases to trimming and J lost 2 bases, with 11 bases between them. CDR1 is DFQATT and CDR2 is SNEGSKA in the germline V gene (reference sequence). CDR3 residues: CSAGRGRNQPQHF. The CDR3 nucleotides read TGCAGTGCCGGTCGGGGTCGCAATCAGCCCCAGCATTTT.

The CDR3: CSVKGTGRYEQFF. The DNA for the CDR3 is TGCAGCGTAAAGGGGACAGGGAGGTATGAGCAGTTCTTC. The chain is built from TRBV29-1 and TRBJ2-1; 9 nucleotides match TRBD1. The CDR3 has 13 residues. CDR1 and CDR2 from the germline V gene are SQVTM and ANQGSEA. The V segment lost 6 bases and the J segment 8 bases; nucleotides outside the gene matches: 8.

This clonotype was recorded a few times. The V call is TRBV5-6, the J call TRBJ2-5, with D tentatively TRBD2 (5 bases). This CDR3 is 15 amino acids long. Germline CDR1 is SGHDT and CDR2 is YYEEEE. Trimming pared 4 bases from V and 3 bases from J, leaving 16 bases between. The CDR3 spells CASSPQPGSEETQYF. The CDR3, as DNA: TGTGCCAGCAGCCCCCAACCGGGGAGTGAAGAGACCCAGTACTTC.

This clonotype was found many times. V usage is TRBV12-3 or TRBV12-4 and J usage is TRBJ2-1; D unresolved. The CDR3 totals 11 residues. V lost 4 bases to trimming and J lost 9 bases, with 7 bases between them. CDR3 DNA sequence: TGTGCCAGCAGTTCGTTTCGTGAGCAGTTCTTC. This sequence encodes CASSSFREQFF.

About this clonotype itself: A much larger clonotype is one base distant, so this may be a read error. DNA of the CDR3: TGTGCCAGCAGCTACCCTAAAGGCAGGTCGGGGTACGAGCAGTACTTC. This codes for CASSYPKGRSGYEQYF. The chain uses TRBV7-8 and TRBJ2-7; D is perhaps TRBD2 (5 bases). CDR3 length: 16 residues. V was clipped by 4 bases and J by 4 bases, with 20 bases between them. Looked up from germline, CDR1 is SGHVS and CDR2 is FQNEAQ.

This clonotype was detected only a few times. The V call is TRBV5-6, the J call TRBJ2-1; 7 bases fit TRBD2. Germline CDR1 SGHDT, CDR2 YYEEEE. Germline trimming cut 4 bases from V and 1 base from J; bases unmatched to any gene: 11. The CDR3 length is 17 residues. CDR3 in amino acids: CASSPFGASGSYNEQFF. The CDR3 DNA reads TGTGCCAGCAGCCCATTCGGGGCTAGCGGTTCCTACAATGAGCAGTTCTTC.

About this clonotype: This may be a read error: a much more frequent sequence differs by one nucleotide. The chain combines TRBV5-1 with TRBJ2-4; possible D gene TRBD1, 6 bases. The DNA end favors TRBJ2-7, so the J call may be wrong. In germline, CDR1 is SGHRS, CDR2 YFSETQ. There are 14 residues in the CDR3. The CDR3 region has the DNA TGCGCCAGCAGCCTACGGGGACACGGATACGAGCAGTACTTC. Its translation is CASSLRGHGYEQYF.

This clonotype was counted at least ten times. The chain has TRBV29-1 and TRBJ1-2; possible D gene TRBD1, 5 bases. CDR1 and CDR2 (germline): SQVTM, ANQGSEA. There are 13 residues in the CDR3. The V end lost 2 bases, the J end lost 3 bases, and 10 bases lay between the germline ends. CDR3 residues: CSVEKGRDYGYTF. For the CDR3, the DNA is TGCAGCGTTGAAAAGGGGAGGGACTATGGCTACACCTTC.

J is TRBJ1-6 and V is TRBV18; TRBD1 is a possible D gene (5 bases). This CDR3 has 14 residues. The germline V and J ends were trimmed by 8 bases and 8 bases, with 16 bases remaining between them. Germline CDR1 and CDR2: KGHSH and LQKENI. Here the CDR3 reads CASQLVQGDSPLHF. CDR3 nucleotides: TGTGCCAGCCAATTGGTCCAGGGAGATTCACCCCTCCACTTT.

The genes are TRBV2 and TRBJ2-1, with 9 bases lining up with TRBD1. Losses at the gene ends were 6 bases for V and 3 bases for J; bases not matched to a gene: 6. The V gene's germline CDR1 is SNHLY and CDR2 FYNNEI. The CDR3 totals 15 residues. This CDR3 reads CASSPGTGFYNEQFF. CDR3 coding DNA: TGTGCCAGCAGCCCCGGGACAGGGTTCTACAATGAGCAGTTCTTC.

The V and J genes are TRBV6-5 and TRBJ2-3; 7 bases fit TRBD1. Trimming took 2 bases from V and 1 from J; bases not matched to a gene: 6. CDR3 length: 16 amino acids. Per the germline V gene, CDR1 is MNHEY and CDR2 is SVGAGI. The CDR3 region is CASSYPSGTGTDTQYF. The CDR3, as DNA: TGTGCCAGCAGTTACCCATCCGGGACAGGCACAGATACGCAGTATTTT.